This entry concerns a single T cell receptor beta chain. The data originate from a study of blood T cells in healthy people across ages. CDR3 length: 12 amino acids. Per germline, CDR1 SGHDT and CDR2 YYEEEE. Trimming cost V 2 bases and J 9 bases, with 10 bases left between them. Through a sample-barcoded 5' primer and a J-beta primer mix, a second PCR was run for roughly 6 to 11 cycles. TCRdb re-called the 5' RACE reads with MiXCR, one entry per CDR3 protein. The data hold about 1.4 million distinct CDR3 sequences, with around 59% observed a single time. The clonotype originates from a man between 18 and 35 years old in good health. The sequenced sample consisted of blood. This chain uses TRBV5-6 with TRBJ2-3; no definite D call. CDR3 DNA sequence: TGTGCCAGCAGCTTCGCGAAGGCAACGCAGTATTTT. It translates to CASSFAKATQYF.